Sequencing of this TCR beta chain was carried out in a study of cytomegalovirus exposure and HLA in healthy donors. Overall study context: Across a few hundred genotyped donors, roughly 80% landed in the Caucasian-associated ancestry cluster. Study-wide findings and caveats: Later analysis identified some 16,000 TCR beta sequences associated with HLA alleles, using a false discovery rate threshold of 0.05. Across HLA loci, a later analysis found differing TCR association rates, with DRB1 most and HLA-C fewest.

Primers for the PCR totalled 60 Vbeta and 13 Jbeta. Sequenced by immunoSEQ multiplex PCR; TCRdb stores in-frame clones only, minus some. This table holds 200,000 to 250,000 clones, roughly three quarters found once. Concerning this clone itself: Its cognate antigen is unknown.

The sequenced sample consisted of PBMCs. This clonotype originated in a man in his fifties or sixties in good health and CMV-seronegative.

As DNA, the CDR3 is TGTGCCAGCAGTTTTAGCGGGGGGGCAAACATTCAGTACTTC. Amino acids: CASSFSGGANIQYF. The chain is built from TRBV6-5 and TRBJ2-4; 11 nucleotides agree with TRBD2. Germline CDR1 MNHEY, CDR2 SVGAGI. This CDR3 comprises 14 residues. The trim removed 4 bases at V and 6 bases at J, leaving 2 bases unmatched.